What follows describes a single T cell receptor (beta chain). Its antigen is unidentified. In nominal health when sampled, donors likely had unrecorded immune exposures nonetheless. Primers: 60 Vbeta forward and 13 Jbeta reverse. The table came from immunoSEQ multiplex PCR; TCRdb's copy has only in-frame clones and leaves some out. The table lists approximately 82,000 clones. These data come from a study of cytomegalovirus exposure and HLA in healthy donors. Regarding the study as a whole: It was taken for granted in presence/absence analyses that sequencing depth across donors was roughly uniform.

The CDR3 runs to 14 residues. Germline values: CDR1 MGHDK, CDR2 SYGVNS. Unmatched junction bases numbered 1, after V lost 5 bases and J lost 0 bases. Sequenced input: PBMCs. This chain connects TRBV25-1 to TRBJ1-2; 9 bases align to TRBD1. The receptor's source is an older woman in good health and CMV-seronegative. The CDR3 region has the DNA TGTGCCAGCAGTAGACAGGGGGCTAACTATGGCTACACCTTC. Residues: CASSRQGANYGYTF.